Here is one T cell receptor (beta chain) with its context. What it binds is not known. This record comes from a study of CD8 T cells in ankylosing spondylitis. Findings of the study overall: Earlier authors reported some of these motif variants in reactive arthritis synovial fluid and blood. Disease-linked clones reportedly showed significant enrichment in matched ankylosing spondylitis synovial fluid.

TCRdb reanalysed the 5' RACE reads using MiXCR and keeps one entry per CDR3 protein. The data contain about 240,000 distinct CDR3 sequences, around 10% of them singletons. This sequence originates from a male donor with ankylosing spondylitis or in good health (not recorded which). The sequencing input was blood, either unsorted or a sorted T cell fraction (not recorded which).

The CDR3 DNA sequence: TGTGCCAGCAGCCTTACATGGAGCTCCTATAATTCACCCCTCCACTTT. It is translated as CASSLTWSSYNSPLHF. The gene calls are TRBV3-1 and TRBJ1-6; D is ambiguous. Germline assignment: CDR1 LGHDT and CDR2 YNNKEL (reference sequence). CDR3 length equals 16 residues. Trimming removed 4 bases from V and 0 bases from J, with 10 bases in between.